A single sample gave rise to the 11 T cell receptor beta chains below, sequenced in a study of blood T cell repertoires in COVID-19. Only in-frame clones appear in the TCRdb table, and some are missing; sequencing was by immunoSEQ multiplex PCR. The sample records some 350,000 clones, around 91% being singletons. Sequenced input: peripheral blood. These receptors all stem from a man between 18 and 29 years old with active or convalescent COVID-19.

This clone showed up just a few times. The chain has TRBV28 and TRBJ1-5; no clear D. The CDR3 has 14 residues. The V end lost 5 bases, the J end lost 5 bases, and 13 bases lay between the germline ends. Germline V gene sequence: CDR1 MDHEN, CDR2 SYDVKM. The CDR3 nucleotides read TGTGCCAGCAGTCCGATCGCGGGATATCAGCCCCAGCATTTT. Translated, it gives CASSPIAGYQPQHF.

The chain carries TRBV10-3 and TRBJ2-5; D might be TRBD1 (5 bases). Deletions cut 3 bases from V and 1 base from J, with 12 bases between. Germline CDR1 is ENHRY and CDR2 is SYGVKD. The CDR3 consists of 15 residues. The CDR3 sequence: CAISDPDTFQETQYF. DNA for the CDR3: TGTGCCATCAGTGACCCGGACACTTTCCAAGAGACCCAGTACTTC.

In regard to this clone: The junction shows a germline mismatch at one end, possibly a read error. The V gene is TRBV7-2, the J gene TRBJ2-6, with D tentatively TRBD1 (5 bases). The CDR3 covers 14 residues. CDR1 is SGHTA and CDR2 is FQGNSA in the germline V gene. The CDR3 DNA sequence: TGTGCCAGCAGTCTTAATACTGGGGCCAACGTGCTGACTTTC. Protein sequence: CASSLNTGANVLTF.

The chain has TRBV14 and TRBJ2-3; 13 bases line up with TRBD2. CDR1 SGHDN and CDR2 FVKESK come from the germline V gene. The CDR3 is 17 amino acids. Trimming removed 5 bases from V and 2 bases from J; junction bases left unmatched: 7. For the CDR3, the DNA is TGTGCCAGCAGCTCCTGGACTAGCGGGGGCCCCACAGATACGCAGTATTTT. This sequence encodes CASSSWTSGGPTDTQYF.

The gene calls are TRBV5-6 and TRBJ1-2, with TRBD1 matching 10 bases. The CDR3 is 18 residues long. With 5 bases clipped from V and 3 bases from J, the junction kept 16 bases outside the gene matches. Germline V lookup: CDR1 SGHDT, CDR2 YYEEEE. CDR3 sequence: CASSSTLTGGAIYYGYTF. The CDR3 bases are TGTGCCAGCAGTTCTACGCTGACAGGGGGCGCAATTTACTATGGCTACACCTTC.

The V gene is TRBV28, the J gene TRBJ1-1, with 7 positions matching TRBD1. J gave up 0 bases and V 3 bases, and 13 bases lay outside the gene matches. This CDR3 has 18 amino acids. The V gene's germline CDR1 is MDHEN and CDR2 SYDVKM. In nucleotides, the CDR3 is TGTGCCAGCAGTTTCCCCTCAGACAGGGTGGTGATGAACACTGAAGCTTTCTTT. Translating it yields CASSFPSDRVVMNTEAFF.

The rearrangement joins TRBV27 to TRBJ2-7; 8 nucleotides match TRBD1. The CDR3 loop spans 13 amino acids. The V and J ends lost 5 bases and 7 bases, in that order; junction bases with no gene match: 7. CDR1 MNHEY and CDR2 SMNVEV come from the germline V gene (reference sequence). The CDR3 coding sequence is TGTGCCAGCAGTATCCGGGACAGGCAAGAGCAGTACTTC. Translated: CASSIRDRQEQYF.

The chain employs TRBV18 and TRBJ1-2, with 7 bases aligning to TRBD1. J lost 5 bases, V lost 3 bases, and 9 bases had no gene match. Germline V CDR1 and CDR2: KGHSH, LQKENI. The CDR3 has 15 amino acids. The CDR3 DNA reads TGTGCCAGCTCACCCCTGCCTACAGGGGAATATGGCTACACCTTC. Encoded protein: CASSPLPTGEYGYTF.

J is TRBJ1-5 and V is TRBV30; TRBD1 agrees at 8 bases. The V gene end was trimmed by 3 bases and the J gene end by 8 bases; junction bases not matched to a gene: 6. This CDR3 has 13 residues. Germline assignment: CDR1 GTSNPN and CDR2 SVGIG (reference sequence). CDR3 DNA: TGTGCCTGGAGCGACAGGGGCGGGGAGCCCCAGCATTTT. As protein: CAWSDRGGEPQHF.

J is TRBJ1-6 and V is TRBV5-1, with 8 bases fitting TRBD1. Germline values: CDR1 SGHRS, CDR2 YFSETQ. This CDR3 has 16 residues. The trim removed 1 base at V and 8 bases at J, leaving 8 bases unmatched. The CDR3 DNA reads TGCGCCAGCAGCTTGAGCTCAGGGGGCGTGTATTCACCCCTCCACTTT. Residues: CASSLSSGGVYSPLHF.

The gene calls are TRBV19 and TRBJ2-7; D ambiguous. V was shortened by 7 bases and J by 5 bases, with 3 bases between the two germline ends. The CDR3 runs to 9 residues. From germline, CDR1 is LNHDA and CDR2 SQIVND (reference sequence). CDR3 nucleotide sequence: TGTGCCAGTAAGCACGAGCAGTACTTC. Translated, it gives CASKHEQYF.